Listed below are T cell receptor beta chains from one sample, sequenced in a study of cytomegalovirus exposure and HLA in healthy donors. Only in-frame clones appear in the TCRdb table, and some are missing; sequencing was by immunoSEQ multiplex PCR. This sample has around 230,000 clones, with 78% found just once. Sequencing was done on a sample of PBMCs. The receptors were sampled from a boy younger than 18 in good health and CMV-seronegative. Both conserved end residues are part of each CDR3. Fields, in order: J gene, D gene, clone size, V gene, CDR3 protein, CDR3 DNA. A D gene is named only where the DNA matches it firmly. The listing skips clone size in some rows; elsewhere it reads once, few, many or a size class.

J: TRBJ1-1
D: -
size: once
V: TRBV27
CDR3: CASGRGTEAFF
DNA: TGTGCCAGCGGCAGAGGCACTGAAGCTTTCTTT

J: TRBJ2-5
D: TRBD2
size: -
V: TRBV9
CDR3: CASSTSLAGRNQETQYF
DNA: TGTGCCAGCAGCACATCACTAGCGGGGCGAAACCAAGAGACCCAGTACTTC

J: TRBJ2-7
D: -
size: -
V: TRBV6-1
CDR3: CASTRPRAGVGEQYF
DNA: TGTGCCAGCACCCGCCCCCGGGCGGGCGTGGGAGAGCAGTACTTC

J: TRBJ2-7
D: -
size: -
V: TRBV21-1
CDR3: CASSKRRTGWRYEQYF
DNA: TGTGCCAGCAGCAAACGTCGGACAGGGTGGAGATACGAGCAGTACTTC

J: TRBJ1-2
D: -
size: -
V: TRBV7-6
CDR3: CASSIQDRGNGYTF
DNA: TGTGCCAGCAGCATTCAGGACAGAGGAAATGGCTACACCTTC

J: TRBJ2-3
D: -
size: -
V: TRBV13
CDR3: CASSYPDSGTDTQYF
DNA: TGTGCCAGCAGCTACCCGGACAGCGGCACAGATACGCAGTATTTT

J: TRBJ2-5
D: -
size: -
V: TRBV7-2
CDR3: CASSLVPDGGETQYF
DNA: TGTGCCAGCAGCTTAGTACCGGACGGAGGAGAGACCCAGTACTTC

J: TRBJ2-5
D: TRBD2
size: -
V: TRBV5-1
CDR3: CASSYTSGGGETQYF
DNA: TGCGCCAGCAGCTACACTAGCGGGGGAGGAGAGACCCAGTACTTC

J: TRBJ2-7
D: TRBD1
size: few
V: TRBV5-1
CDR3: CASSLLTGEIEQYF
DNA: TGCGCCAGCAGCTTGCTCACAGGGGAGATCGAGCAGTACTTC

J: TRBJ1-5
D: -
size: -
V: TRBV29-1
CDR3: CSVGDSSNQPQHF
DNA: TGCAGCGTGGGGGACTCTAGCAATCAGCCCCAGCATTTT

J: TRBJ1-1
D: TRBD1
size: -
V: TRBV2
CDR3: CASSLRGQSTEAFF
DNA: TGTGCCAGCAGCCTCAGGGGGCAGAGCACTGAAGCTTTCTTT